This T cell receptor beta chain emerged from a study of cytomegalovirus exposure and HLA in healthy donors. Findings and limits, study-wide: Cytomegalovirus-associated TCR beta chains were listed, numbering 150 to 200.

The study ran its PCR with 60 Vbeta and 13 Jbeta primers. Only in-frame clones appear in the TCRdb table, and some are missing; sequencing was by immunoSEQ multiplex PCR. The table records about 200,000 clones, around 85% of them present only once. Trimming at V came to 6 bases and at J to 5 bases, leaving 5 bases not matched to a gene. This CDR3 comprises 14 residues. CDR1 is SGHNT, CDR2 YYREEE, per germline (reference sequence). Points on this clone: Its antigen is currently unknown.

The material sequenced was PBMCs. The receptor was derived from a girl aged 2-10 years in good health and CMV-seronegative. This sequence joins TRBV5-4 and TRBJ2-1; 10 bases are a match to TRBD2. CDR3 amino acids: CASTTSGINNEQFF. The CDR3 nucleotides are TGTGCCAGCACCACTAGCGGGATCAACAATGAGCAGTTCTTC.